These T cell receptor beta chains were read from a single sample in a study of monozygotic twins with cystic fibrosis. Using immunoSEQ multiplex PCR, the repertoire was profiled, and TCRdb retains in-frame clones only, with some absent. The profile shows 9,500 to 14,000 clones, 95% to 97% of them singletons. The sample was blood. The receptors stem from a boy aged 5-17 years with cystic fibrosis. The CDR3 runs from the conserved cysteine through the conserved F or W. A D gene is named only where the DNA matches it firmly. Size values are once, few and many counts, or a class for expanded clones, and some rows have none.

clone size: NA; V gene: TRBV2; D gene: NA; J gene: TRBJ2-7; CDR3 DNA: TGTGCCAGCAGTGAGTCATGGACGTCCGTCCACGAGCAGTACTTC; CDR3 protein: CASSESWTSVHEQYF
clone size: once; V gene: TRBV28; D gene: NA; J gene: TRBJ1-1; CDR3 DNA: TGTGCCAGCAGTTTGGGTCTAGGACGATTGAACACTGAAGCTTTCTTT; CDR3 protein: CASSLGLGRLNTEAFF
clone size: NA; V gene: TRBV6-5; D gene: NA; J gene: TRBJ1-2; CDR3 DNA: TGTGCCAGCAGAAGTCAGGTGGCTGGCTACACCTTC; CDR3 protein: CASRSQVAGYTF
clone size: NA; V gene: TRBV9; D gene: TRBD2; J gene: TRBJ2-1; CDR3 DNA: TGTGCCAGCAGCCCCCCGGATTGGCGGGGGAGGGAGCAGTTCTTC; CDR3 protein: CASSPPDWRGREQFF
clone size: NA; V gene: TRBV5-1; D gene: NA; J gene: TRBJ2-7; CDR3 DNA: TGCGCCAGCCAAGACTTCCAGGGTTCAACCTACGAGCAGTACTTC; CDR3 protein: CASQDFQGSTYEQYF
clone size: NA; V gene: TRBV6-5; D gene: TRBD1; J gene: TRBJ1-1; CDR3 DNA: TGTGCCAGCAGTTACCAGGGGGCTGAAGCTTTCTTT; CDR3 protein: CASSYQGAEAFF
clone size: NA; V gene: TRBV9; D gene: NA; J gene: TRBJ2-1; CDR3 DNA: TGTGCCAGCAGCGATAAACCGGGACCATACAATGAGCAGTTCTTC; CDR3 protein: CASSDKPGPYNEQFF
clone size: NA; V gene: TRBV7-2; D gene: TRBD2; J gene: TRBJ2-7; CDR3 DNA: TGTGCCAGCAGCTCGGGCGGGAGACTAGCCTACGAGCAGTACTTC; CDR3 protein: CASSSGGRLAYEQYF
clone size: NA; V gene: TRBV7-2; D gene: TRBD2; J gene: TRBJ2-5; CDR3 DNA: TGTGCCAGCAGCTTAGGGGGACTAGCGGGGGAGACCCAGTACTTC; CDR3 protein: CASSLGGLAGETQYF
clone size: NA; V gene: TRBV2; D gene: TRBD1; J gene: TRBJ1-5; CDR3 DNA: TGTGCCAGCAGTACAGGGGGCGCAGGACAGCCCCAGCATTTT; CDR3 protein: CASSTGGAGQPQHF
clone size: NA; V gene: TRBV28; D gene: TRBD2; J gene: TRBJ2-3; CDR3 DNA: TGTGCCAGCAGCGATACAACAGCGGGGACAGATACGCAGTATTTT; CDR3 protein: CASSDTTAGTDTQYF
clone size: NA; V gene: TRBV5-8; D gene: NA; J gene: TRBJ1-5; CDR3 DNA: TGTGCCAGCAGTTATAGACAGGCCTCTATAGGGAATCAGCCCCAGCATTTT; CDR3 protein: CASSYRQASIGNQPQHF
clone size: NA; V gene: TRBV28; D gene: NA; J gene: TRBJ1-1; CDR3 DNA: TGTGCCAGCAGGTTACCGGGTGAAGCTTTCTTT; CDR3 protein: CASRLPGEAFF
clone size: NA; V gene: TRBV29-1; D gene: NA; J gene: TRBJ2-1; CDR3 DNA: TGCAGCGTTGCATCAGCCTACAATGAGCAGTTCTTC; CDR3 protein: CSVASAYNEQFF
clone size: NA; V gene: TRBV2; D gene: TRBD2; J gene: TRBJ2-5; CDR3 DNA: TGTGCCAGCAGTGACTGGGGACTAGCGGGCCAAGAGACCCAGTACTTC; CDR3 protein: CASSDWGLAGQETQYF
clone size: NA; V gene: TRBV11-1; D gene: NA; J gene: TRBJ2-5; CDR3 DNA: TGTGCCAGCAGCTTAGGAGGACAAGAGACCCAGTACTTC; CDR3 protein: CASSLGGQETQYF
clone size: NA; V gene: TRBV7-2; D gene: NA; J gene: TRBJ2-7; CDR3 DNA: TGTGCCAGCAGCTTACGATCCGGGGGATCCTACGAGCAGTACTTC; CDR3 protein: CASSLRSGGSYEQYF
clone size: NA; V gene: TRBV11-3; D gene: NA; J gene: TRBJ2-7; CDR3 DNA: TGTGCCAGCAGCTTAAACGGATCCCCGGAGCAGTACTTC; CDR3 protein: CASSLNGSPEQYF
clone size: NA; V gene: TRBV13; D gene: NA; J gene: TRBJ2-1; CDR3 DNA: TGTGCCAGCAGCCCCCCCACGAATGAGCAGTTCTTC; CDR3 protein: CASSPPTNEQFF
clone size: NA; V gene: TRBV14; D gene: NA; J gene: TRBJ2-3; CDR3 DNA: TGTGCCAGCAGCCGGATAAGCGCAGATACGCAGTATTTT; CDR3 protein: CASSRISADTQYF
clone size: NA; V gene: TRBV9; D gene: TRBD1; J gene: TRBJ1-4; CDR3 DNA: TGTGCCAGCAGCGTAGGTAAAGGGGGCACTAATGAAAAACTGTTTTTT; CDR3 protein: CASSVGKGGTNEKLFF
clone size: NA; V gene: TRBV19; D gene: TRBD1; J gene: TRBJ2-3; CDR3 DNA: TGTGCCAGTAGTTCGGACAGGTTCACAGATACGCAGTATTTT; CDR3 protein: CASSSDRFTDTQYF
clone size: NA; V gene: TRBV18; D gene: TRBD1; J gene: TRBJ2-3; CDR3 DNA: TGTGCCAGCTCCCCCGGGACAGTCGGAGATACGCAGTATTTT; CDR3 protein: CASSPGTVGDTQYF
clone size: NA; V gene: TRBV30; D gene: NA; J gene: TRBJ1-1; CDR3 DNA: TGTGCCTGGAGCCCCCAGGCGAACACTGAAGCTTTCTTT; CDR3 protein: CAWSPQANTEAFF
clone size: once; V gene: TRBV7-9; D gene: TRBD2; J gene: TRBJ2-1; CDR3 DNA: TGTGCCGGACAGACTAGCGGGAGGGCCCTTCAGTTCTTC; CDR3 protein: CAGQTSGRALQFF
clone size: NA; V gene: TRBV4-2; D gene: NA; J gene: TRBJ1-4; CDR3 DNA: TGTGCCAGCAGCCAAGATCAGTCGGCATACGAAAAACTGTTTTTT; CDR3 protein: CASSQDQSAYEKLFF
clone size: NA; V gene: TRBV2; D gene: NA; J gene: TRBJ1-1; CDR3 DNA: TGTGCCAGCAGTGATCAGGGATCGGGCACTGAAGCTTTCTTT; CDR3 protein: CASSDQGSGTEAFF
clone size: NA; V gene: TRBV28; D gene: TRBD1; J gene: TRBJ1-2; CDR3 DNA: TGTGCCAGCAGTCCCTCGGACAGGGTCGAGGCTTATGGCTACACCTTC; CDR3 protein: CASSPSDRVEAYGYTF
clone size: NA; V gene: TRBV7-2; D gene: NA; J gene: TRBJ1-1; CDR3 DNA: TGTGCCAGCAGCTTCAGGGGTGGGAACACTGAAGCTTTCTTT; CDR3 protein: CASSFRGGNTEAFF
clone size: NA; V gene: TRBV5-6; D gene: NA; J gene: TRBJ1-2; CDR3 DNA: TGTGCCAGCAGCCCCTTAGGCGGACGCCATGGCTACACCTTC; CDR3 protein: CASSPLGGRHGYTF
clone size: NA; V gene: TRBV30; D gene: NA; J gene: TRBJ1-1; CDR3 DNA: TGTGCCTGGAGTGTTGCGGGGCTCCGCACTGAAGCTTTCTTT; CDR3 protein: CAWSVAGLRTEAFF